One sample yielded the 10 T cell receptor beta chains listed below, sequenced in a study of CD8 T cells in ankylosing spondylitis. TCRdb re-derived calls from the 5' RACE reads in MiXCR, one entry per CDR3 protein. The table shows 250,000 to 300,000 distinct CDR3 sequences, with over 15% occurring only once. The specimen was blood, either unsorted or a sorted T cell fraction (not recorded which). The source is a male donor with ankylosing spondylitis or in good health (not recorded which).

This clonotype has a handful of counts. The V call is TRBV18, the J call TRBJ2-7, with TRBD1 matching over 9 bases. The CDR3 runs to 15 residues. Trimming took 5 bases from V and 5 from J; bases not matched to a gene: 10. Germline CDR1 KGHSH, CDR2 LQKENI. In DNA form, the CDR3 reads TGTGCCAGCTCATCGGGACAGGGTAGTTTGGACGAGCAGTACGTC. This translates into CASSSGQGSLDEQYV.

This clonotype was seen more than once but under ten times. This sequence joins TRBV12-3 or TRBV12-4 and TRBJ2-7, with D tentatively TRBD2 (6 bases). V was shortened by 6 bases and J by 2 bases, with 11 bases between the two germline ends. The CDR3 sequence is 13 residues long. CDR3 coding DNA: TGTGCCAGCAGCGGCGGGGCTACCTACGAGCAGTACGTC. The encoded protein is CASSGGATYEQYV.

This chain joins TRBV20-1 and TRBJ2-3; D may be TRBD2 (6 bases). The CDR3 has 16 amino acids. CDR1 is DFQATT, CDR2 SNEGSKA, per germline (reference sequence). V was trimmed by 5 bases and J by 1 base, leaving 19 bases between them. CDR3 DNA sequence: TGCAGTGCTCTGGGGCAGGAGGGGTACGGCACAGATACGCAGTATTTT. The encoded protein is CSALGQEGYGTDTQYF.

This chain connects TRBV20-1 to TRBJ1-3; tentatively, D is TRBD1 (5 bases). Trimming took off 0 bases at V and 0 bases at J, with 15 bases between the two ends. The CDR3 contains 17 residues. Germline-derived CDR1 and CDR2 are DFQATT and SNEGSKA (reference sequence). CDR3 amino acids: CSARDGAGLFSGNTIYF. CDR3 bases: TGCAGTGCTAGAGATGGGGCAGGGCTCTTCTCTGGAAACACCATATATTTT.

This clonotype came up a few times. CDR3 nucleotide sequence: TGTGCCAGCAGTTCCCTCGGACAGGGCAATGAGCAGTTCTTC. This codes for CASSSLGQGNEQFF. The chain couples TRBV5-4 to TRBJ2-1; TRBD1 matches 8 bases. The germline gives CDR1 SGHNT, CDR2 YYREEE (reference sequence). V lost 5 bases, J lost 6 bases, and 7 bases stayed unmatched. The CDR3 is made up of 14 amino acids.

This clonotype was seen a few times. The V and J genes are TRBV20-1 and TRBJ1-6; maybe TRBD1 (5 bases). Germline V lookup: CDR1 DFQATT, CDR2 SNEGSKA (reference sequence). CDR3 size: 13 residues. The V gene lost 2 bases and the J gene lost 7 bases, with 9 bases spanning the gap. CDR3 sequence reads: CSARFGANSPLHF. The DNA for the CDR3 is TGCAGTGCTAGATTCGGGGCCAATTCACCCCTCCACTTT.

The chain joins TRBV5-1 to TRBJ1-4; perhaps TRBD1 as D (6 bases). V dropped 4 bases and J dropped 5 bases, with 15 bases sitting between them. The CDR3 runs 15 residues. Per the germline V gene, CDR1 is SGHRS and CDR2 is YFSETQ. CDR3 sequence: CASSAGGLPNEKLFF. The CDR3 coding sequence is TGCGCCAGCAGCGCCGGGGGGCTCCCAAATGAAAAACTGTTTTTT.

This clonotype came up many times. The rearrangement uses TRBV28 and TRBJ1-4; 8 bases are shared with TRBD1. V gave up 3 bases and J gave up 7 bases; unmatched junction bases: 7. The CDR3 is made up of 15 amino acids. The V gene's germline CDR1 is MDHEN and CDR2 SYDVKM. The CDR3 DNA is TGTGCCAGCAGTTTCTCCCAGGGGGCTCTTGAAAAACTGTTTTTT. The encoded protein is CASSFSQGALEKLFF.

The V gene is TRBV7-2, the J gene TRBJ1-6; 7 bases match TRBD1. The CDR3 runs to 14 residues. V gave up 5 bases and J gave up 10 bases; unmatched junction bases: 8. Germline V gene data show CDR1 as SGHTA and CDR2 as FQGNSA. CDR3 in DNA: TGTGCCAGCAGCGCGCGGGACAGCTACTCACCCCTCCACTTT. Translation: CASSARDSYSPLHF.

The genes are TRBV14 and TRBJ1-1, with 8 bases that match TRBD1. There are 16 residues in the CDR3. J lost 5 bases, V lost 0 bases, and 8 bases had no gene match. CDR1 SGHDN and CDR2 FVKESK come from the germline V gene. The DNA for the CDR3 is TGTGCCAGCAGCCAAGATTGGACAGGGAGACGGACTGAAGCTTTCTTT. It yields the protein CASSQDWTGRRTEAFF.